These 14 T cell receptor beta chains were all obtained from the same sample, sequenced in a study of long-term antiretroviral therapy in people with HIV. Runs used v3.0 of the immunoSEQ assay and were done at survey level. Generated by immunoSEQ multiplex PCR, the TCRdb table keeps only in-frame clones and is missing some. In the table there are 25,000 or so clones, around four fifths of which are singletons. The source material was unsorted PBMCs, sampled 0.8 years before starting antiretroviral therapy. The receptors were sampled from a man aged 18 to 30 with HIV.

The CDR3 coding sequence is TGCGCCAGCAGCTTGGACCAAGAGACCCAGTACTTC. Translated, it gives CASSLDQETQYF. The chain combines TRBV5-1 with TRBJ2-5; D is undetermined. Trimming pared 0 bases from V and 0 bases from J, leaving 0 bases between. This CDR3 has 12 residues. In germline, CDR1 is SGHRS, CDR2 YFSETQ. The whole variable domain, filled in from reference TRBV5-1 and TRBJ2-5, reads KAGVTQTPRYLIKTRGQQVTLSCSPISGHRSVSWYQQTPGQGLQFLFEYFSETQRNKGNFPGRFSGRQFSNSRSEMNVSTLELGDSALYLCASSLDQETQYFGPGTRLLVL.

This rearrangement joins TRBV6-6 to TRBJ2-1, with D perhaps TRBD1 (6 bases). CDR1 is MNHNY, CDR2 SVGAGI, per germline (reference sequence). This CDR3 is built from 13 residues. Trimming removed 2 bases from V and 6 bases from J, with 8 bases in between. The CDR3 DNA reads TGTGCCAGCAGTTACGGCAGGGGCAATGAGCAGTTCTTC. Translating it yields CASSYGRGNEQFF.

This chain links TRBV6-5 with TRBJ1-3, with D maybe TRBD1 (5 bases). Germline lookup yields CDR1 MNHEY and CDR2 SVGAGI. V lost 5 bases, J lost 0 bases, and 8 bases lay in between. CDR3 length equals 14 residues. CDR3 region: CASSGTASGNTIYF. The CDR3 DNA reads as TGTGCCAGCAGTGGGACGGCCTCTGGAAACACCATATATTTT.

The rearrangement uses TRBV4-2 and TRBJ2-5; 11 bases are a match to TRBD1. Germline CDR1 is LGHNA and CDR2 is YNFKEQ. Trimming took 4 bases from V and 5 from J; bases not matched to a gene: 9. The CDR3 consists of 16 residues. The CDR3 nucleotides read TGTGCCAGCAGCCTTGGGGACAGGGGGAGGGAGGAGACCCAGTACTTC. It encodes CASSLGDRGREETQYF.

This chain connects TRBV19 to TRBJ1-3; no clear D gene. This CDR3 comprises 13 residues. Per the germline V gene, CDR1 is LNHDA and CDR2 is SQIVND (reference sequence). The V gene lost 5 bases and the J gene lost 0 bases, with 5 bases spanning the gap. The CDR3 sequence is CASSWGSGNTIYF. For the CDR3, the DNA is TGTGCCAGTAGTTGGGGCTCTGGAAACACCATATATTTT.

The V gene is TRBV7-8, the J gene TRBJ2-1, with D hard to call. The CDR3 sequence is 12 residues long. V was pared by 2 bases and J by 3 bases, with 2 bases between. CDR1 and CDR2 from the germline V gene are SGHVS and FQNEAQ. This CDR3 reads CASSLNYNEQFF. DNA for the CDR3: TGTGCCAGCAGCTTAAACTACAATGAGCAGTTCTTC.

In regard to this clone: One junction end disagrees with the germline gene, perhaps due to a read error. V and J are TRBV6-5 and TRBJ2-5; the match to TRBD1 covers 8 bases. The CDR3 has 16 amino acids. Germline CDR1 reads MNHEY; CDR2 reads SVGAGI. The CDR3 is CASSYSQGAAEETQYF. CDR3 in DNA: TGTGCCAGCAGTTACTCCCAGGGGGCGGCGGAAGAGACCCAATACTTC.

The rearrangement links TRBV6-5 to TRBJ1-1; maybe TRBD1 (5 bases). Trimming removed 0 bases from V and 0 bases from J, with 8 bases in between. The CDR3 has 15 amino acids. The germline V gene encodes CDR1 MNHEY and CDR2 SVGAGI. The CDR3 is CASSYSGAVNTEAFF. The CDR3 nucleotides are TGTGCCAGCAGTTACTCAGGGGCGGTGAACACTGAAGCTTTCTTT.

The CDR3 nucleotides are TGTGCCAGCTCGCGGACAGCGAACACTGAAGCTTTCTTT. Encoded protein: CASSRTANTEAFF. The chain employs TRBV18 and TRBJ1-1; tentative D call: TRBD1 (6 bases). V was trimmed by 6 bases and J by 1 base, leaving 9 bases between them. The germline CDR1 and CDR2 sequences are KGHSH and LQKENI. This CDR3 has 13 residues.

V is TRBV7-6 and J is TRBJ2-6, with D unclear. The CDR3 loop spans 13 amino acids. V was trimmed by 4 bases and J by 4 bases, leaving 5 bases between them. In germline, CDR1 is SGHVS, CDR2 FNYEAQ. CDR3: CASSSLGANVLTF. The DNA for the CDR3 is TGTGCCAGCAGCTCCTTAGGGGCCAACGTCCTGACTTTC. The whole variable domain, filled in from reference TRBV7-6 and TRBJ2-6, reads GAGVSQSPRYKVTKRGQDVALRCDPISGHVSLYWYRQALGQGPEFLTYFNYEAQQDKSGLPNDRFSAERPEGSISTLTIQRTEQRDSAMYRCASSSLGANVLTFGAGSRLTVL.

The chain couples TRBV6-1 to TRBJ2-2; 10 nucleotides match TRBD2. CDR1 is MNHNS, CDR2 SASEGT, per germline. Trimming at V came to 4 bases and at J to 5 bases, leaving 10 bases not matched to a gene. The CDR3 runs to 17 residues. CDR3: CASSGTPGLAHTGELFF. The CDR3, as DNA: TGTGCCAGCAGTGGGACCCCGGGACTAGCGCATACCGGGGAGCTGTTTTTT.

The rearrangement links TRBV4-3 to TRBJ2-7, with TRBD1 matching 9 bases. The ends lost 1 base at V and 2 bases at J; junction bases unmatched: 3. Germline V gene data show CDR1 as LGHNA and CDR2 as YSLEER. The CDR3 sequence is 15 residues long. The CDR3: CASSQGRTGAYEQYF. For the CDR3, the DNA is TGCGCCAGCAGCCAAGGGAGGACAGGGGCCTACGAGCAGTACTTC.

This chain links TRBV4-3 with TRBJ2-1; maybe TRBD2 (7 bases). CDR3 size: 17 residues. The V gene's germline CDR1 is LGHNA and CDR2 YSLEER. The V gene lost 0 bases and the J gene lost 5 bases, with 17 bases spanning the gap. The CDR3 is CASSQEGGGALDNEQFF. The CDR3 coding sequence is TGCGCCAGCAGCCAAGAAGGTGGGGGGGCGCTGGACAATGAGCAGTTCTTC.

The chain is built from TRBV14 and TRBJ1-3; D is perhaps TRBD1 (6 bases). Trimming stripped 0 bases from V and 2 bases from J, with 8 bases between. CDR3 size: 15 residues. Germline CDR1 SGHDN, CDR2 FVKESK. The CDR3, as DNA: TGTGCCAGCAGCCAAGATGGGGGCCCTGGAAACACCATATATTTT. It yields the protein CASSQDGGPGNTIYF.